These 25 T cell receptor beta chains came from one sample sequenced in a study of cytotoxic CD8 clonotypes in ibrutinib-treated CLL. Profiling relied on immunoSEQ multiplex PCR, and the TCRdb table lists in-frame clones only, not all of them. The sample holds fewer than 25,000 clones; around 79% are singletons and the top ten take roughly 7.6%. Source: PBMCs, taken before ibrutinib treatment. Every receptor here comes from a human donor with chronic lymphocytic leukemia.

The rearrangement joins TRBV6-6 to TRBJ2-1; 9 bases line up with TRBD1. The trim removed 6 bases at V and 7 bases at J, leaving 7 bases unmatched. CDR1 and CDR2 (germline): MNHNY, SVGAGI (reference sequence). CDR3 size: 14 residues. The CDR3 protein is CASSQSGTGNEQFF. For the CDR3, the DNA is TGTGCCAGCAGCCAATCTGGGACAGGGAATGAGCAGTTCTTC.

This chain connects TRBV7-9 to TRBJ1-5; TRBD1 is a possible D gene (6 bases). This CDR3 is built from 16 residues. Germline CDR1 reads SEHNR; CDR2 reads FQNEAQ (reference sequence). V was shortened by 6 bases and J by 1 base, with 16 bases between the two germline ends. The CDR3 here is CASRKKTGLSNQPQHF. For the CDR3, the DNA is TGTGCCAGCAGAAAAAAAACAGGGCTGAGCAATCAGCCCCAGCATTTT.

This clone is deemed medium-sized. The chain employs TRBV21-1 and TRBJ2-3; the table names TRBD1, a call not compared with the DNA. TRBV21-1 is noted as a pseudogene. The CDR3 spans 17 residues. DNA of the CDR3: TGTGCCAGCAGCGGGCGAGGTGGAGGGGGCCTAACAGATACGCAGTATTTT. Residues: CASSGRGGGGLTDTQYF.

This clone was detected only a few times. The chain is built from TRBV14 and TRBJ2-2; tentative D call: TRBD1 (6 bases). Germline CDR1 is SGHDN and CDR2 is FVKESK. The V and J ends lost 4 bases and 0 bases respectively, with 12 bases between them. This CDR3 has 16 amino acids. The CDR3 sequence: CASSLRPGANTGELFF. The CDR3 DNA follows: TGTGCCAGCAGCCTGCGGCCAGGGGCGAACACCGGGGAGCTGTTTTTT.

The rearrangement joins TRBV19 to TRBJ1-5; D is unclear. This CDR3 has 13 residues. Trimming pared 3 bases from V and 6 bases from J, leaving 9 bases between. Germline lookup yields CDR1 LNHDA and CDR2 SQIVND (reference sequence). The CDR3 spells CASSMLGIQPQHF. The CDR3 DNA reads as TGTGCCAGTAGTATGTTGGGTATTCAGCCCCAGCATTTT. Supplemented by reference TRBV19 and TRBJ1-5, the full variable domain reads DGGITQSPKYLFRKEGQNVTLSCEQNLNHDAMYWYRQDPGQGLRLIYYSQIVNDFQKGDIAEGYSVSREKKESFPLTVTSAQKNPTAFYLCASSMLGIQPQHFGDGTRLSIL.

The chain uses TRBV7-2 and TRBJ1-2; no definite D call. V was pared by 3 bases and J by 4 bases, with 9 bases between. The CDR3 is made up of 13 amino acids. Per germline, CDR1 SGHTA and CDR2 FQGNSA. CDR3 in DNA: TGTGCCAGCAGCTTCTCTGGTCTCTATGGCTACACCTTC. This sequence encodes CASSFSGLYGYTF.

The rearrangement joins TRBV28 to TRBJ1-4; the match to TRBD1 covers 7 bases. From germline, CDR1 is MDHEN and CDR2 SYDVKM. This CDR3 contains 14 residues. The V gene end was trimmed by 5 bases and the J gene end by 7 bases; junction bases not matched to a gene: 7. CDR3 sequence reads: CASSGNRGVEKLFF. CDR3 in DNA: TGTGCCAGCAGTGGAAACAGGGGAGTTGAAAAACTGTTTTTT.

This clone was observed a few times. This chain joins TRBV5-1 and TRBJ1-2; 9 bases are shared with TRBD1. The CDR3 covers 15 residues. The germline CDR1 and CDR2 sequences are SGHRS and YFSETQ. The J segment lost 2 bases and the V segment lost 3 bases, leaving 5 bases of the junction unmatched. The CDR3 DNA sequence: TGCGCCAGCAGCTCAGTGGACAGGGGAAACTATGGCTACACCTTC. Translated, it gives CASSSVDRGNYGYTF.

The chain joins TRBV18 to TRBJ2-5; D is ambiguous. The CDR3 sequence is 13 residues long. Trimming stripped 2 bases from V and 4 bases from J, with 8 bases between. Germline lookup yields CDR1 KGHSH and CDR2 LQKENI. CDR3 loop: CASSPSVGETQYF. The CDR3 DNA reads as TGTGCCAGCTCACCATCGGTGGGAGAGACCCAGTACTTC.

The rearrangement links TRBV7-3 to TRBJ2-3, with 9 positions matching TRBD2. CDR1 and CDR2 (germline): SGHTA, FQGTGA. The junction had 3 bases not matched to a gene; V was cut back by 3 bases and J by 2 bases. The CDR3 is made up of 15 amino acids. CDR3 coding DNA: TGTGCCAGCAGCTTTAGCGGGAGCCCCACAGATACGCAGTATTTT. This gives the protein CASSFSGSPTDTQYF. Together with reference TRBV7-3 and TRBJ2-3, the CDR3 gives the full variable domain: GAGVSQTPSNKVTEKGKYVELRCDPISGHTALYWYRQSLGQGPEFLIYFQGTGAADDSGLPNDRFFAVRPEGSVSTLKIQRTERGDSAVYLCASSFSGSPTDTQYFGPGTRLTVL.

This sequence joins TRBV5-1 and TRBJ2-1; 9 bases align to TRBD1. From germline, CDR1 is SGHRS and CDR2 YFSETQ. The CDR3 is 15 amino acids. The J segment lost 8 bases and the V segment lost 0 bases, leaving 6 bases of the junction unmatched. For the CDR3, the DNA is TGCGCCAGCAGCTTGGGAGGACAGGGGATACATGAGCAGTTCTTC. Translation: CASSLGGQGIHEQFF.

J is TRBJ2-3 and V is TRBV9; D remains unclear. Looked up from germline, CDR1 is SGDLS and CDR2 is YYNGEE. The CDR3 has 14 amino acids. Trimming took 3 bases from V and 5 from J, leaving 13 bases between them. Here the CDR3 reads CASSAGRILDTQYF. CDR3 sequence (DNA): TGTGCCAGCAGCGCCGGACGGATCTTAGATACGCAGTATTTT.

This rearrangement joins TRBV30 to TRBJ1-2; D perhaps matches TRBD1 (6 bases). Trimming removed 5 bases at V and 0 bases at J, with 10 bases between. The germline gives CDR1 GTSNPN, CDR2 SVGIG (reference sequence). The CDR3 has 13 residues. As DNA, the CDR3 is TGTGCCTGGCCACAGGGTCCTAACTATGGCTACACCTTC. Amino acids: CAWPQGPNYGYTF.

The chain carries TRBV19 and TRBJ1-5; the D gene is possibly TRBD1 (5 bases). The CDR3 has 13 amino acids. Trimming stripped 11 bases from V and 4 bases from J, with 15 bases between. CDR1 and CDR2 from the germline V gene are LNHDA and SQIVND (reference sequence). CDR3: CAGSRRGNQPQHF. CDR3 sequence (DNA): TGTGCCGGGAGCCGACGGGGGAATCAGCCCCAGCATTTT.

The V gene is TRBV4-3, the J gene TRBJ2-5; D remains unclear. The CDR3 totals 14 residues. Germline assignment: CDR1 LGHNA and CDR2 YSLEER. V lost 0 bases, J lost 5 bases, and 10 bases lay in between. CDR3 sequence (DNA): TGCGCCAGCAGCCAAGATCAGGTCCCGGAGACCCAGTACTTC. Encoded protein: CASSQDQVPETQYF.

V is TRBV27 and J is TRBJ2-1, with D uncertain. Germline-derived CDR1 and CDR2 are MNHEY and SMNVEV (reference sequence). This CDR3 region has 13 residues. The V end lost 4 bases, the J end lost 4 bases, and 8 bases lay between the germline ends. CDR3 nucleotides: TGTGCCAGCAGTTCTGAGCCATACAATGAGCAGTTCTTC. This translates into CASSSEPYNEQFF.

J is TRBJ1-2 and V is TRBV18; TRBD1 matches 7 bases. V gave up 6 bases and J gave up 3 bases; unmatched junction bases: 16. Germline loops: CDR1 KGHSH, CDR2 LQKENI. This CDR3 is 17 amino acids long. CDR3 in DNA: TGTGCCAGCTCCCGCCAGGGGGGCGACTCTACCCACTATGGCTACACCTTC. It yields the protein CASSRQGGDSTHYGYTF.

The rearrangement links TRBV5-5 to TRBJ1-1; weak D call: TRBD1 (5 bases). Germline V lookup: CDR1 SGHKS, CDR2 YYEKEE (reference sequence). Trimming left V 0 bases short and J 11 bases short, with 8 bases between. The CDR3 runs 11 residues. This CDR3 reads CASSLGQGAFF. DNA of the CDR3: TGTGCCAGCAGCTTGGGGCAGGGCGCTTTCTTT.

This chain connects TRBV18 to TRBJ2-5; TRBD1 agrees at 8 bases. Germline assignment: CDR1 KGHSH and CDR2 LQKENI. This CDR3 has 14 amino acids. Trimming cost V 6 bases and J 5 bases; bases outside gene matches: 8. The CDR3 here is CASSRRQGLETQYF. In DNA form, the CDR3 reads TGTGCCAGCTCTCGACGACAGGGGCTCGAGACCCAGTACTTC.

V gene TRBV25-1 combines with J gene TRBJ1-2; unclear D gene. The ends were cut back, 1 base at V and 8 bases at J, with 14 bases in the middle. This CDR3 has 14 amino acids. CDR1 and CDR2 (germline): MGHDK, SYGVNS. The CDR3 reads CASSESTGVVGYTF. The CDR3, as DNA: TGTGCCAGCAGTGAATCAACCGGAGTAGTAGGCTACACCTTC.

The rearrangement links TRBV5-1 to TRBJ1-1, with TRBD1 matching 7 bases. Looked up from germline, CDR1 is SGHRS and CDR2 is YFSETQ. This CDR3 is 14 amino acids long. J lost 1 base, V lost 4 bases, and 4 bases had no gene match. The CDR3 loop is CASSLPGGNTEAFF. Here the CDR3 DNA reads TGCGCCAGCAGCCTGCCAGGGGGGAACACTGAAGCTTTCTTT.

This CDR3 is CASSSPAGGPSGELFF. As DNA, the CDR3 is TGTGCCAGCAGCTCCCCAGCGGGGGGGCCGTCCGGGGAGCTGTTTTTT. V gene TRBV11-2 combines with J gene TRBJ2-2, with TRBD2 matching over 10 bases. This CDR3 comprises 16 residues. Looked up from germline, CDR1 is SGHAT and CDR2 is FQNNGV. V shed 4 bases, J shed 6 bases, and the junction held 8 bases outside the gene matches.

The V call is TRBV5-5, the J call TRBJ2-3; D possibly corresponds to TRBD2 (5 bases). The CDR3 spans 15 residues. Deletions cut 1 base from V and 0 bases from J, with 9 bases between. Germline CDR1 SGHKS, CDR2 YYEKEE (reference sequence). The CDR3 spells CASSLIPGSTDTQYF. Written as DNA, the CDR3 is TGTGCCAGCAGCTTGATCCCGGGAAGCACAGATACGCAGTATTTT.

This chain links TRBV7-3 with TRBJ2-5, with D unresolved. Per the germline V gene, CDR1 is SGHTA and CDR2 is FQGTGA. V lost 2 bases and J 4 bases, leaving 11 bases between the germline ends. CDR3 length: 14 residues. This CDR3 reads CASSLGPFGETQYF. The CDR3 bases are TGTGCCAGCAGCTTAGGACCTTTCGGAGAGACCCAGTACTTC. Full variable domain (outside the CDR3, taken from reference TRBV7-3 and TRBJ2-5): GAGVSQTPSNKVTEKGKYVELRCDPISGHTALYWYRQSLGQGPEFLIYFQGTGAADDSGLPNDRFFAVRPEGSVSTLKIQRTERGDSAVYLCASSLGPFGETQYFGPGTRLLVL.

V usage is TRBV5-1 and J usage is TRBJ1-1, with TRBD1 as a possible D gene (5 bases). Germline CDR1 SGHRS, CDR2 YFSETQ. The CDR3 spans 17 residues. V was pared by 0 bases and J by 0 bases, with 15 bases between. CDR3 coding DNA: TGCGCCAGCAGCTTGGTAGCGGGGGTATTTTTGAACACTGAAGCTTTCTTT. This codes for CASSLVAGVFLNTEAFF. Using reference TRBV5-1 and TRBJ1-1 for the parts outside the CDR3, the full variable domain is KAGVTQTPRYLIKTRGQQVTLSCSPISGHRSVSWYQQTPGQGLQFLFEYFSETQRNKGNFPGRFSGRQFSNSRSEMNVSTLELGDSALYLCASSLVAGVFLNTEAFFGQGTRLTVV.